This T cell receptor beta chain derives from a study of cytomegalovirus exposure and HLA in healthy donors. A word on this clone: Its matching antigen is unknown.

CDR3 length: 16 amino acids. V lost 5 bases, J lost 8 bases, and 13 bases stayed unmatched. Germline V gene lookup returns CDR1 LGHNA and CDR2 YSLEER. Study-wide findings and caveats: As was reported, the classifier diagnosed cytomegalovirus status with high specificity and sensitivity. Listed as cytomegalovirus-associated were roughly 180 TCR beta chains. The tendency of first-cohort TCR clusters to co-occur in the 120 or so validation repertoires was identified by a subsequent analysis.

Profiling relied on immunoSEQ multiplex PCR, and the TCRdb table lists in-frame clones only, not all of them. Among around 250,000 clones listed, around 91% were seen once. Sequenced sample: PBMCs. The chain is built from TRBV4-3 and TRBJ1-4; 8 bases fit TRBD1. The clonotype comes from a young woman in good health and CMV-seronegative. In nucleotides, the CDR3 is TGCGCCAGCAGCTCTAACAGGGGGGTGGAGGGGGAAAAACTGTTTTTT. This codes for CASSSNRGVEGEKLFF.